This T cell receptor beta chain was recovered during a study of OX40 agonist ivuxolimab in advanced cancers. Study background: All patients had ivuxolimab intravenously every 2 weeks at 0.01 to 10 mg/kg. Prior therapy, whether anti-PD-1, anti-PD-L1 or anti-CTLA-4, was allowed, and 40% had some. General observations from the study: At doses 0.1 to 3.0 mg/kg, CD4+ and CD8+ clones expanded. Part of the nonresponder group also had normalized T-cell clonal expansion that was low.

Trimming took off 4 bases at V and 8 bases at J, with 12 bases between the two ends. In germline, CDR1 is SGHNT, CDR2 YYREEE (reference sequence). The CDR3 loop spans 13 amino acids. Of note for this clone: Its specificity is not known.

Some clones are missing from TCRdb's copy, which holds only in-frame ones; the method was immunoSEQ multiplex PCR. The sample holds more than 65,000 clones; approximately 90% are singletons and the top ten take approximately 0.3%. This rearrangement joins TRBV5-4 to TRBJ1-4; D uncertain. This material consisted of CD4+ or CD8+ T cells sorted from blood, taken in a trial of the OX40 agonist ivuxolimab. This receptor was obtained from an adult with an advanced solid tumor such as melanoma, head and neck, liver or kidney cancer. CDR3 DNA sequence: TGTGCCAGCAGCCCGGGGTTTGGGGAAAAACTGTTTTTT. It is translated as CASSPGFGEKLFF.